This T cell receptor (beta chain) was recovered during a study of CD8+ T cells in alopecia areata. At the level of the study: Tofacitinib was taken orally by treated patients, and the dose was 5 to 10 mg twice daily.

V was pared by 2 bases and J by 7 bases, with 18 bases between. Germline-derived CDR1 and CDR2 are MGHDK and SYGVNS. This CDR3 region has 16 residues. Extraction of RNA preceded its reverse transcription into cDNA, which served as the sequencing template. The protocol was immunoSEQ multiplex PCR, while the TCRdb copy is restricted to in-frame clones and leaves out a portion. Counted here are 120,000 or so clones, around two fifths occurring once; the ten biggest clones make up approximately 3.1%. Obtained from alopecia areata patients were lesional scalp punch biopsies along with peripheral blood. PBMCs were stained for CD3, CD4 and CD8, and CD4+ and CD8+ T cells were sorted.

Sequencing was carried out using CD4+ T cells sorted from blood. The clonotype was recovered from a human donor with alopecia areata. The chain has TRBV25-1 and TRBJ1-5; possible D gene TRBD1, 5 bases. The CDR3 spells CASSEPRQSFCQPQHF. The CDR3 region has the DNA TGTGCCAGCAGTGAACCCCGACAGTCCTTTTGCCAGCCCCAGCATTTT.